The following is a T cell receptor (beta chain) sequence with its context. Trimming shortened V by 4 bases and J by 1 base, and 4 bases separated the two germline ends. There are 12 residues in the CDR3. Germline lookup yields CDR1 MDHEN and CDR2 SYDVKM. The data derive from a study of blood T cell repertoires in COVID-19. Only in-frame clones appear in the TCRdb table, and some are missing; sequencing was by immunoSEQ multiplex PCR. There are fewer than 250,000 clones in the sample; 70% to 90% occur only once, and roughly 11% lies in the top ten. The source material was peripheral blood. The clonotype comes from a man aged 45-65 years with COVID-19, enrolled during active disease. The chain uses TRBV28 and TRBJ1-2; D is unresolved. The CDR3 is CASSYGNYGYTF. For the CDR3, the DNA is TGTGCCAGCAGTTACGGTAACTATGGCTACACCTTC.